These 32 T cell receptor beta chains originate from one sample sequenced in a study of cytomegalovirus exposure and HLA in healthy donors. The study ran its PCR with 60 Vbeta and 13 Jbeta primers. TCRdb's copy holds only in-frame clones and misses some; the assay was immunoSEQ multiplex PCR. Here the sample spans under 100,000 clones, roughly 58% being singletons. Sequenced material: PBMCs. The origin of the receptors is a woman aged 30 to 39 in good health and CMV-seropositive.

This chain uses TRBV5-1 with TRBJ2-3; 12 bases match TRBD2. The V gene's germline CDR1 is SGHRS and CDR2 YFSETQ. The CDR3 has 15 residues. V was pared by 5 bases and J by 6 bases, with 7 bases of the junction left unmatched. CDR3 residues: CASSRLAGAQDTQYF. The DNA for the CDR3 is TGCGCCAGCAGTCGACTAGCGGGGGCCCAGGATACGCAGTATTTT.

This clone has just one count. The gene calls are TRBV18 and TRBJ1-1; D remains unclear. Germline CDR1 is KGHSH and CDR2 is LQKENI. This CDR3 contains 13 residues. With 7 bases removed from V and 0 bases from J, the gap between germline ends came to 9 bases. This CDR3 is CASYEGMNTEAFF. DNA for the CDR3: TGTGCCAGCTACGAGGGCATGAACACTGAAGCTTTCTTT. The full variable domain, its missing parts supplied by reference TRBV18 and TRBJ1-1, is NAGVMQNPRHLVRRRGQEARLRCSPMKGHSHVYWYRQLPEEGLKFMVYLQKENIIDESGMPKERFSAEFPKEGPSILRIQQVVRGDSAAYFCASYEGMNTEAFFGQGTRLTVV.

V is TRBV2 and J is TRBJ1-6; maybe TRBD1 (5 bases). Germline CDR1 and CDR2: SNHLY and FYNNEI. The CDR3 runs to 11 residues. Trimming removed 6 bases at V and 10 bases at J, with 7 bases between. The CDR3, as DNA: TGTGCCAGCAGGGGGGGATCACCCCTCCACTTT. It encodes CASRGGSPLHF. Variable domain in full (rest from reference TRBV2 and TRBJ1-6): EPEVTQTPSHQVTQMGQEVILRCVPISNHLYFYWYRQILGQKVEFLVSFYNNEISEKSEIFDDQFSVERPDGSNFTLKIRSTKLEDSAMYFCASRGGSPLHFGNGTRLTVT.

The rearrangement uses TRBV5-6 and TRBJ1-6; the match to TRBD1 covers 9 bases. Germline CDR1 is SGHDT and CDR2 is YYEEEE. The CDR3 spans 15 residues. V lost 2 bases, J lost 7 bases, and 4 bases stayed unmatched. The CDR3 protein is CASSFWDRVNSPLHF. CDR3 bases: TGTGCCAGCAGCTTTTGGGACAGGGTAAATTCACCCCTCCACTTT.

The chain has TRBV27 and TRBJ1-2; TRBD1 might be the D (5 bases). Germline V lookup: CDR1 MNHEY, CDR2 SMNVEV (reference sequence). The CDR3 totals 15 residues. Between the trimmed V and J ends, which lost 7 bases and 2 bases, there was a span of 17 bases. This CDR3 reads CASKGRGLPNYGYTF. CDR3 nucleotide sequence: TGTGCCAGCAAGGGTCGGGGACTGCCAAACTATGGCTACACCTTC.

The chain joins TRBV5-5 to TRBJ2-3; 12 nucleotides align to TRBD2. Looked up from germline, CDR1 is SGHKS and CDR2 is YYEKEE (reference sequence). This CDR3 is 18 amino acids long. The trim removed 3 bases at V and 2 bases at J, leaving 10 bases unmatched. This chain's CDR3 is CASSSQTTSGGPTDTQYF. The CDR3 nucleotides read TGTGCCAGCAGCTCCCAAACGACTAGCGGGGGACCCACAGATACGCAGTATTTT.

The chain joins TRBV5-4 to TRBJ1-1, with 8 bases lining up with TRBD1. Losses at the gene ends were 3 bases for V and 1 base for J; bases not matched to a gene: 5. Germline CDR1 SGHNT, CDR2 YYREEE (reference sequence). CDR3 length: 15 residues. This CDR3 is CASSSTGTGNTEAFF. CDR3 DNA: TGTGCCAGCAGCTCCACCGGGACAGGGAACACTGAAGCTTTCTTT.

This clone was seen a few times. This chain uses TRBV7-2 with TRBJ2-1, with 8 positions matching TRBD2. The CDR3 has 16 residues. Germline CDR1 reads SGHTA; CDR2 reads FQGNSA. V lost 1 base, J lost 0 bases, and 2 bases stayed unmatched. The CDR3 nucleotides read TGTGCCAGCAGCTTAGTGGCGGGGGGCTCCTACAATGAGCAGTTCTTC. Its translation: CASSLVAGGSYNEQFF.

The chain has TRBV5-4 and TRBJ1-2, with 9 bases aligning to TRBD1. CDR3 length: 15 amino acids. Unmatched junction bases numbered 10, after V lost 3 bases and J lost 7 bases. Germline-derived CDR1 and CDR2 are SGHNT and YYREEE (reference sequence). The CDR3 region has the DNA TGTGCCAGCAGCTCCCCGGGACAGGGATCAAGTGGCTACACCTTC. Encoded protein: CASSSPGQGSSGYTF.

The rearrangement links TRBV19 to TRBJ1-6; D gene ambiguous. The CDR3 spans 16 residues. The germline V gene has CDR1 LNHDA and CDR2 SQIVND (reference sequence). The ends were cut back, 8 bases at V and 3 bases at J, with 17 bases in the middle. CDR3 DNA: TGTGCCAGTGGCCGGAGTATGGGTATCTATAATTCACCCCTCCACTTT. It yields the protein CASGRSMGIYNSPLHF.

The genes are TRBV28 and TRBJ1-1; 8 nucleotides match TRBD1. CDR1 is MDHEN and CDR2 is SYDVKM in the germline V gene. The CDR3 sequence is 15 residues long. The V gene end was trimmed by 6 bases and the J gene end by 1 base; junction bases not matched to a gene: 7. CDR3 in amino acids: CASRVGDRRNTEAFF. The CDR3 DNA reads as TGTGCCAGCAGGGTGGGGGACAGGAGGAACACTGAAGCTTTCTTT.

V and J are TRBV14 and TRBJ1-2, with TRBD1 identical over 9 bases. Per germline, CDR1 SGHDN and CDR2 FVKESK. This CDR3 contains 14 residues. Trimming at V came to 1 base and at J to 5 bases, leaving 2 bases not matched to a gene. DNA for the CDR3: TGTGCCAGCAGCCAAGTTGGGACAGGGTATGGCTACACCTTC. Protein product: CASSQVGTGYGYTF.

The rearrangement uses TRBV5-4 and TRBJ1-3; TRBD1 matches at 7 bases. Germline V gene lookup returns CDR1 SGHNT and CDR2 YYREEE (reference sequence). There are 14 residues in the CDR3. Losses at the gene ends were 4 bases for V and 4 bases for J; bases not matched to a gene: 5. CDR3: CASSLTGQGNTIYF. The DNA for the CDR3 is TGTGCCAGCAGCCTTACGGGACAGGGAAACACCATATATTTT.

This rearrangement joins TRBV7-8 to TRBJ2-5; 7 nucleotides line up with TRBD1. The tail of the sequence fits TRBJ2-7 better, so the J call may be wrong. In germline, CDR1 is SGHVS, CDR2 FQNEAQ. The CDR3 sequence is 14 residues long. The CDR3 protein is CASSTGDSSYEQYF. The CDR3 nucleotides read TGTGCCAGCAGCACCGGGGACAGCTCCTACGAGCAGTACTTC.

This clone has a handful of counts. J is TRBJ2-7 and V is TRBV7-8; 8 nucleotides match TRBD1. Germline lookup yields CDR1 SGHVS and CDR2 FQNEAQ. This CDR3 is 14 amino acids long. J was trimmed by 3 bases and V by 2 bases; bases with no gene match: 3. CDR3 sequence (DNA): TGTGCCAGCAGCTTAAGACAGGGGAGCTACGAGCAGTACTTC. Residues: CASSLRQGSYEQYF.

This chain joins TRBV7-9 and TRBJ2-7; TRBD1 matches at 8 bases. The length of the CDR3 is 14 residues. With 2 bases clipped from V and 2 bases from J, the junction kept 2 bases outside the gene matches. Germline V CDR1 and CDR2: SEHNR, FQNEAQ (reference sequence). The CDR3 spells CASSLQGAAYEQYF. The CDR3 region has the DNA TGTGCCAGCAGCTTACAGGGGGCGGCCTACGAGCAGTACTTC.

The chain recombines TRBV15 with TRBJ2-3; possible D gene TRBD1, 5 bases. Germline CDR1 is LNHNV and CDR2 is YYDKDF (reference sequence). Trimming left V 3 bases short and J 2 bases short, with 12 bases between. The CDR3 contains 15 residues. CDR3 loop: CATSSFRAPTDTQYF. DNA of the CDR3: TGTGCCACCAGCAGTTTCAGGGCCCCCACAGATACGCAGTATTTT.

This chain's CDR3 is CATGPSSADLSEQYF. CDR3 coding DNA: TGCGCCACCGGACCGTCTAGCGCCGATCTCTCCGAGCAGTACTTC. This chain uses TRBV5-1 with TRBJ2-7, with D perhaps TRBD2 (6 bases). Germline lookup yields CDR1 SGHRS and CDR2 YFSETQ. The CDR3 totals 15 residues. V lost 9 bases and J lost 6, with 25 bases in between.

The V and J genes are TRBV11-2 and TRBJ2-7, with TRBD2 as a possible D gene (5 bases). V shed 1 base and J shed 0 bases, with 10 bases lying between them. The CDR3 contains 15 residues. Germline CDR1 is SGHAT and CDR2 is FQNNGV. CDR3 residues: CASSLATGSSYEQYF. DNA of the CDR3: TGTGCCAGCAGCTTAGCGACTGGGAGCTCCTACGAGCAGTACTTC.

This clone appeared a single time. At one end, the junction sequence differs from germline, possibly due to a read error. The chain is built from TRBV29-1 and TRBJ1-2; no definite D call. The CDR3 extends over 12 amino acids. Looked up from germline, CDR1 is SQVTM and CDR2 is ANQGSEA. The CDR3 sequence: CSVGWGDYGYPF. The CDR3 DNA reads as TGCAGCGTTGGATGGGGAGACTATGGCTACCCCTTC. Combining the CDR3 with reference TRBV29-1 and TRBJ1-2 gives the whole variable domain SAVISQKPSRDICQRGTSLTIQCQVDSQVTMMFWYRQQPGQSLTLIATANQGSEATYESGFVIDKFPISRPNLTFSTLTVSNMSPEDSSIYLCSVGWGDYGYPFGSGTRLTVV.

V usage is TRBV7-6 and J usage is TRBJ1-6; 9 nucleotides line up with TRBD1. V lost 5 bases, J lost 6 bases, and 5 bases stayed unmatched. Germline V CDR1 and CDR2: SGHVS, FNYEAQ. The CDR3 length is 15 residues. For the CDR3, the DNA is TGTGCCAGCAGCCGCGGACAGGGGACTAATTCACCCCTCCACTTT. This encodes CASSRGQGTNSPLHF.

This clone was counted a few times. This chain links TRBV28 with TRBJ2-5; a weak D match, TRBD1 (5 bases). This CDR3 has 15 residues. V was cut by 3 bases and J by 0 bases, with 11 bases left in between. Germline CDR1 MDHEN, CDR2 SYDVKM. CDR3 loop: CASSLPRANQETQYF. CDR3 coding DNA: TGTGCCAGCAGTTTGCCCAGGGCCAACCAAGAGACCCAGTACTTC. Drawing the rest from reference TRBV28 and TRBJ2-5, the complete variable domain is DVKVTQSSRYLVKRTGEKVFLECVQDMDHENMFWYRQDPGLGLRLIYFSYDVKMKEKGDIPEGYSVSREKKERFSLILESASTNQTSMYLCASSLPRANQETQYFGPGTRLLVL.

The chain combines TRBV5-6 with TRBJ2-6, with a weak D call TRBD1 (5 bases). The V gene lost 2 bases and the J gene lost 0 bases, with 9 bases spanning the gap. The CDR3 sequence is 16 residues long. CDR1 and CDR2 from the germline V gene are SGHDT and YYEEEE. The CDR3 nucleotides read TGTGCCAGCAGCTTCAGACAGACCTCTGGGGCCAACGTCCTGACTTTC. It translates to CASSFRQTSGANVLTF.

The J gene is TRBJ1-2, the V gene TRBV28; 8 bases match TRBD1. V was pared by 6 bases and J by 4 bases, with 4 bases of the junction left unmatched. Germline V CDR1 and CDR2: MDHEN, SYDVKM. The CDR3 contains 13 residues. CDR3 sequence: CASRNGQGYGYTF. CDR3 coding DNA: TGTGCCAGCAGGAATGGACAGGGCTATGGCTACACCTTC.

This rearrangement joins TRBV7-3 to TRBJ2-1, with D tentatively TRBD1 (6 bases). The V end lost 5 bases, the J end lost 5 bases, and 13 bases lay between the germline ends. CDR1 and CDR2 (germline): SGHTA, FQGTGA. The CDR3 is 14 residues long. The CDR3 spells CASSRLPGDNEQFF. CDR3 nucleotide sequence: TGTGCCAGCAGCCGCCTGCCAGGGGACAATGAGCAGTTCTTC.

This clone was counted once. The V call is TRBV4-1, the J call TRBJ2-5; 11 bases line up with TRBD2. The V gene's germline CDR1 is MGHRA and CDR2 YSYEKL. The J segment lost 7 bases and the V segment lost 0 bases, leaving 4 bases of the junction unmatched. The CDR3 runs 15 residues. Here the CDR3 DNA reads TGCGCCAGCAGCCAAGATCGTCTAGCGGGGGGGACCCAGTACTTC. Translated, it gives CASSQDRLAGGTQYF.

This clone was picked up a small number of times. V usage is TRBV9 and J usage is TRBJ2-5, with D perhaps matching TRBD2 (5 bases). Germline loops: CDR1 SGDLS, CDR2 YYNGEE. CDR3 length: 13 residues. V shed 1 base and J shed 5 bases, with 9 bases lying between them. CDR3 residues: CASSVLSGETQYF. In DNA form, the CDR3 reads TGTGCCAGCAGCGTACTATCGGGGGAGACCCAGTACTTC.

This clone was recorded only once. The chain joins TRBV27 to TRBJ1-4; 7 bases line up with TRBD1. The CDR3 extends over 14 amino acids. CDR1 and CDR2 from the germline V gene are MNHEY and SMNVEV (reference sequence). Losses at the gene ends were 6 bases for V and 0 bases for J; bases not matched to a gene: 1. In nucleotides, the CDR3 is TGTGCCAGCAGGGGGACAGCAACTAATGAAAAACTGTTTTTT. As protein: CASRGTATNEKLFF.

The genes are TRBV7-9 and TRBJ1-1; D is undetermined. Germline CDR1 SEHNR, CDR2 FQNEAQ (reference sequence). The V end was cut by 3 bases, the J end by 0 bases, with 8 bases between. The CDR3 sequence is 14 residues long. As DNA, the CDR3 is TGTGCCAGCAGCTTTGAAGAGATGAACACTGAAGCTTTCTTT. Protein: CASSFEEMNTEAFF.

The chain has TRBV18 and TRBJ1-4; 10 bases fit TRBD1. This CDR3 is 15 amino acids long. After removal of 4 bases from V and 7 bases from J, the junction contained 6 bases not matched to a gene. Germline V gene data show CDR1 as KGHSH and CDR2 as LQKENI. CDR3 nucleotides: TGTGCCAGCTCACAGGGACAGGGGAGGCCTGAAAAACTGTTTTTT. As protein: CASSQGQGRPEKLFF.

The J gene is TRBJ2-7, the V gene TRBV29-1; 8 bases fit TRBD1. Germline CDR1 reads SQVTM; CDR2 reads ANQGSEA. The CDR3 is 14 residues long. V shed 6 bases, J shed 2 bases, and the junction held 9 bases outside the gene matches. CDR3 loop: CSVRNRGSAYEQYF. CDR3 sequence (DNA): TGCAGCGTCCGAAACAGGGGGAGCGCCTACGAGCAGTACTTC.

The chain carries TRBV19 and TRBJ2-3, with D unclear. Germline V CDR1 and CDR2: LNHDA, SQIVND (reference sequence). The CDR3 extends over 14 amino acids. V was pared by 10 bases and J by 2 bases, with 16 bases between. The CDR3 region is CATHDHQATDTQYF. CDR3 nucleotide sequence: TGTGCCACCCATGACCACCAGGCCACAGATACGCAGTATTTT.